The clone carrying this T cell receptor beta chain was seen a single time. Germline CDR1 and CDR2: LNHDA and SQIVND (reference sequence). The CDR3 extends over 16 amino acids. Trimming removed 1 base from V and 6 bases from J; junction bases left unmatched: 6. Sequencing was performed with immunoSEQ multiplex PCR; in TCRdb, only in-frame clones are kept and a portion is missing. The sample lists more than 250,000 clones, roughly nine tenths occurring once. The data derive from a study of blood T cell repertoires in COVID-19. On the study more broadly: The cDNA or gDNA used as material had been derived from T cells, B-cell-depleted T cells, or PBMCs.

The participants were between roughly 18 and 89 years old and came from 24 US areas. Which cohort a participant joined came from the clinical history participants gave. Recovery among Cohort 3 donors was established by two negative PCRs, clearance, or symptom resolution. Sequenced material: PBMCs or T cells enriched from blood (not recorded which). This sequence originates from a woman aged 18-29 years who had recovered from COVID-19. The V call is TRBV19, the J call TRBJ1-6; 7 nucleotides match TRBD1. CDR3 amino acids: CASSIGTGQINSPLHF. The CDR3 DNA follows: TGTGCCAGTAGTATAGGAACGGGACAGATTAATTCACCCCTCCACTTT.